The 16 T cell receptor beta chains presented below share a single source sample, sequenced in a study of blood T cells in healthy people across ages. Through a sample-barcoded 5' primer and a J-beta primer mix, a second PCR was run for roughly 6 to 12 cycles. TCRdb reprocessed the 5' RACE reads via MiXCR and lists one record per CDR3 protein. The data contain about 1.4 million distinct CDR3 sequences, approximately 59% of them singletons. Sequenced sample: blood. The source of these receptors is a man aged 18 to 30 in good health.

This chain connects TRBV21-1 to TRBJ2-7. TRBV21-1 constitutes a pseudogene. This CDR3 comprises 12 residues. The CDR3 DNA reads TGTGCCAGCAATAAAGGGCGACACGAGCAGTACTTC. Translating gives CASNKGRHEQYF.

The chain uses TRBV29-1 and TRBJ2-7, with 10 bases matching TRBD1. After removal of 5 bases from V and 2 bases from J, the junction contained 6 bases not matched to a gene. Germline V gene sequence: CDR1 SQVTM, CDR2 ANQGSEA. The CDR3 runs to 14 residues. CDR3 in DNA: TGCAGCGTTCATCCGGGACAGGGGACCTACGAGCAGTACTTC. The encoded protein is CSVHPGQGTYEQYF.

This clonotype was found a few times. The rearrangement joins TRBV6-6 to TRBJ2-7; the match to TRBD1 covers 10 bases. The CDR3 runs to 15 residues. The germline gives CDR1 MNHNY, CDR2 SVGAGI (reference sequence). Trimming at V came to 5 bases and at J to 1 base, leaving 5 bases not matched to a gene. The CDR3 reads CASSRQGASSYEQYF. The CDR3 DNA reads TGTGCCAGCAGTCGACAGGGGGCTTCGTCCTACGAGCAGTACTTC.

A few counts support this clonotype. The V gene is TRBV20-1, the J gene TRBJ2-7, with D perhaps TRBD2 (5 bases). Germline V gene data show CDR1 as DFQATT and CDR2 as SNEGSKA (reference sequence). The CDR3 loop spans 12 amino acids. The CDR3 sequence: CSGSPDSYEQYF. The CDR3 bases are TGCTCGGGGAGTCCTGACTCCTACGAGCAGTACTTC.

This chain joins TRBV9 and TRBJ2-7; D call uncertain. The CDR3 runs to 12 residues. The V and J ends lost 0 bases and 7 bases respectively, with 8 bases between them. From germline, CDR1 is SGDLS and CDR2 YYNGEE. As DNA, the CDR3 is TGTGCCAGCAGCGTAGCCTTAGGAGAGCAGTACTTC. Encoded protein: CASSVALGEQYF.

The V gene is TRBV20-1, the J gene TRBJ1-6; the D gene is possibly TRBD1 (6 bases). Germline CDR1 reads DFQATT; CDR2 reads SNEGSKA (reference sequence). The CDR3 spans 16 residues. Trimming stripped 0 bases from V and 2 bases from J, with 11 bases between. CDR3 amino acids: CSARDVRGTYNSPLHF. The CDR3 nucleotides are TGCAGTGCTAGAGATGTCAGGGGAACCTATAATTCACCCCTCCACTTT.

In its sample, this clonotype was seen many times. This chain joins TRBV9 and TRBJ2-7; 7 bases agree with TRBD1. CDR3 size: 13 residues. With 3 bases clipped from V and 4 bases from J, the junction kept 4 bases outside the gene matches. Germline CDR1 reads SGDLS; CDR2 reads YYNGEE. This CDR3 is CASSGGGSYEQYF. The CDR3 DNA sequence: TGTGCCAGCAGCGGAGGGGGCTCGTACGAGCAGTACTTC.

The chain carries TRBV20-1 and TRBJ2-3, with 11 bases identical to TRBD2. With 5 bases clipped from V and 2 bases from J, the junction kept 9 bases outside the gene matches. The V gene's germline CDR1 is DFQATT and CDR2 SNEGSKA (reference sequence). This CDR3 contains 16 residues. The CDR3 here is CSAPTGTSGNTDTQYF. The CDR3 region has the DNA TGCAGTGCTCCCACCGGGACTAGCGGCAACACAGATACGCAGTATTTT.

The rearrangement uses TRBV4-1 and TRBJ2-3; TRBD2 aligns across 7 bases. The CDR3 loop spans 17 amino acids. Germline V gene lookup returns CDR1 MGHRA and CDR2 YSYEKL. V lost 1 base to trimming and J lost 4 bases; unmatched junction nucleotides: 11. CDR3 protein: CASSQVGVGGGADTQYF. Written as DNA, the CDR3 is TGCGCCAGCAGCCAAGTTGGCGTCGGGGGAGGGGCAGATACGCAGTATTTT.

The rearrangement joins TRBV18 to TRBJ2-7; D remains unclear. The CDR3 extends over 15 amino acids. In germline, CDR1 is KGHSH, CDR2 LQKENI. Trimming shortened V by 6 bases and J by 2 bases, and 17 bases separated the two germline ends. The CDR3 DNA is TGTGCCAGCTCTCCATCCCAGATTCCCGCCTACGAGCAGTACTTC. This codes for CASSPSQIPAYEQYF.

The chain uses TRBV20-1 and TRBJ2-5; weak D call: TRBD2 (6 bases). The CDR3 is 13 residues long. CDR1 DFQATT and CDR2 SNEGSKA come from the germline V gene (reference sequence). Trimming left V 3 bases short and J 2 bases short, with 10 bases between. CDR3 sequence (DNA): TGCAGTGCTAGTGCGACTAGTCAAGAGACCCAGTACTTC. Protein sequence: CSASATSQETQYF.

This clonotype has just a few counts. The rearrangement joins TRBV5-1 to TRBJ2-3, with TRBD2 matching over 7 bases. V lost 1 base and J lost 2; bases outside the gene matches: 4. The CDR3 spans 15 residues. Germline V lookup: CDR1 SGHRS, CDR2 YFSETQ. CDR3 DNA: TGCGCCAGCAGCTTGATCACTAGCGTCACAGATACGCAGTATTTT. The encoded protein is CASSLITSVTDTQYF.

This chain connects TRBV27 to TRBJ2-7; D is ambiguous. CDR1 is MNHEY, CDR2 SMNVEV, per germline (reference sequence). The CDR3 length is 14 residues. Trimming cost V 5 bases and J 5 bases, with 16 bases left between them. The CDR3 nucleotides read TGTGCCAGCAGTATGCGTCGCTATAGAGACGAGCAGTACTTC. This encodes CASSMRRYRDEQYF.

V is TRBV7-2 and J is TRBJ2-7; no definite D call. The CDR3 totals 14 residues. CDR1 is SGHTA, CDR2 FQGNSA, per germline. Trimming pared 5 bases from V and 1 base from J, leaving 12 bases between. CDR3 region: CASSQAVLSYEQYF. Here the CDR3 DNA reads TGTGCCAGCAGCCAGGCGGTCCTATCCTACGAGCAGTACTTC.

V gene TRBV12-3 or TRBV12-4 combines with J gene TRBJ2-7; 9 bases are shared with TRBD2. The V segment lost 3 bases and the J segment 5 bases; nucleotides outside the gene matches: 8. This CDR3 region has 15 residues. In DNA, the CDR3 is TGTGCCAGCAGTTTCCTAGCGGGACCGTCCGACGAGCAGTACTTC. It specifies CASSFLAGPSDEQYF.

The chain is built from TRBV6-2 or TRBV6-3 and TRBJ2-1; no clear D. CDR1 and CDR2 from the germline V gene are MNHEY and SVGEGT. The CDR3 is 15 amino acids. V lost 0 bases and J lost 3, with 9 bases in between. Here the CDR3 DNA reads TGTGCCAGCAGTTACTCGAACCCCGTCTACAATGAGCAGTTCTTC. Translated, it gives CASSYSNPVYNEQFF.